This TCR beta chain was observed in a study of blood T cell repertoires in COVID-19. As for the study in general: Samples of COVID-19 (acute and convalescent) were obtained from the United States, Italy and Spain. PBMCs, B-cell-depleted T cells, or T cells provided the cDNA or gDNA that made up the material.

The repertoire was sequenced with immunoSEQ multiplex PCR; TCRdb's copy has only in-frame clones and lacks some. Here the sample spans 130,000 or so clones, around 84% being singletons. Those who participated ranged in age from roughly 18 to 90 years and resided in approximately 26 US areas. Germline CDR1 and CDR2: MNHNS and SASEGT. The CDR3 is 15 residues long. Unmatched junction bases numbered 5, after V lost 2 bases and J lost 4 bases. Material for sequencing was PBMCs or T cells enriched from blood (not recorded which). The J gene is TRBJ1-2, the V gene TRBV6-1; the match to TRBD1 covers 9 bases. The clonotype comes from a man aged 35 to 55 with acute COVID-19. CDR3 DNA: TGTGCCAGCAGTGAAACAGGGGGCCCCCCCTATGGCTACACCTTC. Encoded protein: CASSETGGPPYGYTF.